The clone carrying this T cell receptor beta chain was counted a few times. The study based diagnoses on clinical symptoms, serum thyroxine and TRAb, thyroid ultrasound and orbital computed tomography. The data originate from a study of T cells in Graves' hyperthyroidism and ophthalmopathy. Germline V gives CDR1 WSHSY, CDR2 SAAADI. V lost 6 bases and J lost 2; bases outside the gene matches: 10. The CDR3 loop spans 16 amino acids. Amplification targeted TCR beta CDR3 regions from RNA transcripts. An initial round of RT-PCR targeting the TCR CDR3 relied on the HTBI primer set. One entry per CDR3 protein, called by TCRdb with MiXCR from the multiplex PCR reads. The table lists 200,000 to 250,000 distinct CDR3 sequences, 15% to 20% of them singletons, with 25% to 30% in the top ten.

Sequencing input: blood. The sequence came from a young woman with Graves' ophthalmopathy. V gene TRBV10-2 combines with J gene TRBJ2-5, with 9 bases aligning to TRBD2. CDR3 sequence: CASSAFSGGPQETQYF. CDR3 sequence (DNA): TGCGCCAGCAGCGCCTTTAGCGGGGGCCCACAAGAGACCCAGTACTTC.